Listed below are T cell receptor beta chains from one sample, sequenced in a study of CD8+CD57+ T cells in acquired aplastic anemia. TCRdb re-called the reads with MiXCR, one entry per CDR3 protein. The sample records 150,000 to 200,000 distinct CDR3 sequences, about 48% being singletons. Sequencing used sorted CD4+, CD8+, or CD8+CD57+ T cells (not recorded which) from PBMCs. The receptors stem from a human donor with aplastic anemia. Both conserved end residues are trimmed from each CDR3. The listing skips clone size in some rows; elsewhere it reads once, few, many or a size class.

12 | - | TRBV6-2/TRBV6-3 | ASSPVRDDYGYT
13 | - | TRBV19 | ASSIGYRVSQPQH
11 | - | TRBV5-6 | ASSLVGGPEAF
11 | many | TRBV6-1 | ASSRGQSYGYT
13 | many | TRBV12-3/TRBV12-4 | ASSQVYGGNQPQH
11 | many | TRBV9 | ASSLTLVSEQY
10 | - | TRBV24-1 | ATSSTQGSQF
15 | - | TRBV20-1 | SASGGSGSYPYNEQF
11 | - | TRBV10-3 | AISETGIEKLF
11 | - | TRBV2 | ASTGQPEETQY
9 | many | TRBV27 | ASRQGAGQY
12 | - | TRBV2 | ASSHLQGNYGYT
10 | few | TRBV19 | ASSPSAVEAF
13 | many | TRBV4-2 | ASSQEPTGNYGYT
12 | few | TRBV29-1 | SVESGGQGNEQY
9 | many | TRBV24-1 | ATSDYSPLH
11 | - | TRBV19 | ASSIQPRRTEY
11 | many | TRBV9 | ASSVDGSYEQY
13 | many | TRBV20-1 | SARDPPGSYNEQF
12 | - | TRBV5-6 | ASSFGQGTPPLH
13 | few | TRBV2 | ASSLRPTLSYGYT
10 | few | TRBV2 | ASSERAYEQY
14 | many | TRBV4-1 | ASSQVLTEGNSPLH
11 | - | TRBV11-3 | ASSLATGDGYT
13 | - | TRBV15 | ATSRSRDSNQPQH
14 | - | TRBV15 | ATSRPGLADDNEQF
12 | - | TRBV15 | ATSRGLAGETQY
13 | many | TRBV24-1 | ATSDVGGNTGELF